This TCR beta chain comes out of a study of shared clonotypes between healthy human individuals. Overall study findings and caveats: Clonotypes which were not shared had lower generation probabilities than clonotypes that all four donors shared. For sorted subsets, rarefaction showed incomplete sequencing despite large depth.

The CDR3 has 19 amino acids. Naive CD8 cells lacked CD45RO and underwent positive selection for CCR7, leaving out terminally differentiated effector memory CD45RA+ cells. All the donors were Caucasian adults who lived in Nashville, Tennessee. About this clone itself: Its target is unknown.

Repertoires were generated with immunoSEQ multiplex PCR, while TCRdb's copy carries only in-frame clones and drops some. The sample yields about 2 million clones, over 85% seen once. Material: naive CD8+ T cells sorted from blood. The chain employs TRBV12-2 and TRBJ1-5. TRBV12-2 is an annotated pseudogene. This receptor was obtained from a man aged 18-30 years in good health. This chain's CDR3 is CASRFCVPGTQKSNQPQHF. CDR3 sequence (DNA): TGTGCAAGTCGCTTTTGTGTACCTGGGACGCAAAAAAGCAATCAGCCCCAGCATTTT.